The 20 T cell receptor beta chains below were found in one sample sequenced in a study of T-cell memory formation after mild COVID-19 (dated by TCRdb to the early 2020s). Libraries were built with 5' RACE. The sequencer was an Illumina NovaSeq 6000. TCRdb redid the processing of the public reads, applying fastp at Q25 and MiXCR, and retained in-frame beta chains. Entries are consolidated by CDR3 protein sequence, retaining the most common genes and DNA. Recorded for this sample are just under 350,000 distinct CDR3 sequences; 13% of them occurred a single time. Of the sample, roughly 23% falls within the top ten clones. Sequencing was done on a sample of PBMCs or a T cell subset sorted from them (not recorded which). The receptors were gathered from a man younger than 30 who had mild COVID-19 (a few samples of this study predate the infection). The sample titles of this study are shuffled in the database, so cell type and time point are left out; the donor was told from shared clones.

This clonotype was observed many times. This chain joins TRBV5-1 and TRBJ2-7; a possible D gene is TRBD1 (6 bases). Germline-derived CDR1 and CDR2 are SGHRS and YFSETQ. The CDR3 is made up of 14 amino acids. Trimming cost V 3 bases and J 6 bases, with 16 bases left between them. The CDR3 sequence is CASSWDTTTGEQYF. The CDR3 DNA sequence: TGCGCCAGCAGCTGGGACACAACCACGGGCGAGCAGTACTTC.

This clonotype was detected many times. V gene TRBV20-1 combines with J gene TRBJ1-5, with TRBD1 identical over 8 bases. The J segment lost 3 bases and the V segment lost 0 bases, leaving 4 bases of the junction unmatched. Per the germline V gene, CDR1 is DFQATT and CDR2 is SNEGSKA (reference sequence). The CDR3 has 15 amino acids. Written as DNA, the CDR3 is TGCAGTGCTAGAGAAAGGGACAGGTTCAATCAGCCCCAGCATTTT. It specifies CSARERDRFNQPQHF.

This clonotype has at least ten counts. V gene TRBV5-6 combines with J gene TRBJ2-3; no reliable D call. Germline CDR1 and CDR2: SGHDT and YYEEEE. V was pared by 2 bases and J by 1 base, with 14 bases between. This CDR3 has 16 residues. The CDR3 sequence: CASSFYRVTRTDTQYF. The DNA of the CDR3 is TGTGCCAGCAGCTTTTATCGGGTTACGCGCACAGATACGCAGTATTTT.

The genes are TRBV7-9 and TRBJ1-2, with 7 bases that match TRBD1. Germline V gene lookup returns CDR1 SEHNR and CDR2 FQNEAQ (reference sequence). This CDR3 has 14 residues. V lost 5 bases and J lost 2; bases outside the gene matches: 5. The CDR3 reads CASSPTTGNYGYTF. The CDR3 nucleotides read TGTGCCAGCAGCCCAACGACAGGGAACTATGGCTACACCTTC.

The chain links TRBV5-1 to TRBJ2-7; no firm D call. Trimming left V 0 bases short and J 5 bases short, with 9 bases between. From germline, CDR1 is SGHRS and CDR2 YFSETQ. The CDR3 is made up of 13 amino acids. The CDR3: CASSLEGLDEQYF. CDR3 DNA: TGCGCCAGCAGCTTGGAGGGCCTTGACGAGCAGTACTTC.

V usage is TRBV6-4 and J usage is TRBJ2-7, with D possibly TRBD2 on 6 matching bases. The CDR3 contains 17 residues. The V gene lost 5 bases and the J gene lost 4 bases, with 24 bases spanning the gap. CDR1 is MRHNA and CDR2 is SNTAGT in the germline V gene. The CDR3 is CASSRGGRSVDFYEQYV. The DNA of the CDR3 is TGTGCCAGCAGTAGGGGAGGACGGTCGGTGGACTTTTACGAGCAGTACGTC.

The chain employs TRBV7-9 and TRBJ1-2, with D tentatively TRBD1 (5 bases). The CDR3 extends over 13 amino acids. Germline V gene lookup returns CDR1 SEHNR and CDR2 FQNEAQ (reference sequence). Trimming removed 3 bases at V and 2 bases at J, with 7 bases between. The CDR3 DNA is TGTGCCAGCAGCTTTCAGGGAAACTATGGCTACACCTTC. Its translation is CASSFQGNYGYTF.

This clonotype was seen more than once but under ten times. This chain uses TRBV7-8 with TRBJ2-1; no clear D. The V end was cut by 5 bases, the J end by 5 bases, with 10 bases between. The CDR3 covers 13 residues. Germline-derived CDR1 and CDR2 are SGHVS and FQNEAQ. The CDR3 protein is CASSTRVHNEQFF. The CDR3 DNA follows: TGTGCCAGCAGCACCCGGGTACACAATGAGCAGTTCTTC.

The chain joins TRBV4-1 to TRBJ2-5, with a weak D call TRBD1 (5 bases). CDR1 MGHRA and CDR2 YSYEKL come from the germline V gene. CDR3 length: 17 amino acids. With 5 bases removed from V and 2 bases from J, the gap between germline ends came to 21 bases. CDR3 nucleotide sequence: TGCGCCAGCAGCTCAATCAGGGCAGGGATTGCACAAGAGACCCAGTACTTC. It codes for CASSSIRAGIAQETQYF.

A few counts support this clonotype. V usage is TRBV29-1 and J usage is TRBJ2-5; no firm D call. Per the germline V gene, CDR1 is SQVTM and CDR2 is ANQGSEA. V lost 7 bases, J lost 5 bases, and 23 bases lay in between. CDR3 length: 15 amino acids. The CDR3 spells CSALQTWTLGETQYF. In nucleotides, the CDR3 is TGCAGCGCCCTCCAAACCTGGACCCTCGGGGAGACCCAGTACTTC.

This clonotype was recorded a few times. V gene TRBV11-2 combines with J gene TRBJ2-7; unclear D gene. Trimming removed 1 base at V and 1 base at J, with 11 bases between. Germline values: CDR1 SGHAT, CDR2 FQNNGV. The CDR3 sequence is 15 residues long. The CDR3 sequence: CASSLGGWGSYEQYV. CDR3 sequence (DNA): TGTGCCAGCAGCTTAGGAGGCTGGGGTTCCTACGAGCAGTACGTC.

This clonotype has more than one count but fewer than ten. The chain joins TRBV6-5 to TRBJ2-7; 10 nucleotides match TRBD1. Germline CDR1 and CDR2: MNHEY and SVGAGI. J gave up 6 bases and V 5 bases, and 7 bases lay outside the gene matches. The CDR3 is made up of 14 amino acids. CDR3 nucleotide sequence: TGTGCCAGCAGTCAAGACAGGGGGCAAGCCGAGCAGTACTTC. This encodes CASSQDRGQAEQYF.

The CDR3: CASSYGLAGTQAKNIQYF. CDR3 DNA sequence: TGTGCCAGCAGCTACGGACTAGCGGGAACACAGGCCAAAAACATTCAGTACTTC. V is TRBV7-2 and J is TRBJ2-4; 12 positions agree with TRBD2. This CDR3 spans 18 amino acids. V lost 4 bases and J lost 1; bases outside the gene matches: 8. Germline-derived CDR1 and CDR2 are SGHTA and FQGNSA.

This clonotype has just a few counts. The CDR3 sequence: CASRDPWSNQPQHF. As DNA, the CDR3 is TGTGCCAGCAGAGATCCATGGAGCAATCAGCCCCAGCATTTT. The gene calls are TRBV6-1 and TRBJ1-5; D call uncertain. Trimming took 6 bases from V and 1 from J, leaving 10 bases between them. Germline V gene data show CDR1 as MNHNS and CDR2 as SASEGT. The length of the CDR3 is 14 residues.

This clonotype occurred a few times. The V and J genes are TRBV25-1 and TRBJ2-3, with D possibly matching TRBD1 (7 bases). The germline V and J ends were trimmed by 3 bases and 6 bases, with 22 bases remaining between them. Germline CDR1 and CDR2: MGHDK and SYGVNS. This CDR3 contains 17 residues. For the CDR3, the DNA is TGTGCCAGCAGTGACTCACCGACAGGGAGGTATTCGGATACGCAGTATTTT. It translates to CASSDSPTGRYSDTQYF.

This clonotype came up a few times. The gene calls are TRBV9 and TRBJ2-5; no firm D call. The CDR3 loop spans 14 amino acids. Trimming took off 0 bases at V and 3 bases at J, with 9 bases between the two ends. CDR1 and CDR2 (germline): SGDLS, YYNGEE. The CDR3 protein is CASSVGTAEETQYF. CDR3 nucleotides: TGTGCCAGCAGCGTAGGTACAGCTGAAGAGACCCAGTACTTC.

This clonotype was counted a few times. The V call is TRBV6-2 or TRBV6-3, the J call TRBJ2-2; weak D call: TRBD1 (7 bases). The V gene lost 1 base and the J gene lost 1 base, with 13 bases spanning the gap. Germline CDR1 MNHEY, CDR2 SVGEGT. The CDR3 extends over 17 amino acids. This chain's CDR3 is CASSYYPQGGNTGELFF. The CDR3 DNA reads TGTGCCAGCAGTTACTACCCTCAGGGGGGGAACACCGGGGAGCTGTTTTTT.

This clonotype was detected a few times. V gene TRBV27 combines with J gene TRBJ2-5; TRBD1 agrees at 7 bases. Germline loops: CDR1 MNHEY, CDR2 SMNVEV (reference sequence). The J segment lost 7 bases and the V segment lost 5 bases, leaving 7 bases of the junction unmatched. CDR3 length: 13 amino acids. Here the CDR3 reads CASSVEGAGTQYF. CDR3 nucleotide sequence: TGTGCCAGCAGTGTCGAGGGGGCCGGGACCCAGTACTTC.

The V gene is TRBV12-3 or TRBV12-4, the J gene TRBJ2-7; 12 nucleotides align to TRBD1. The V segment lost 6 bases and the J segment 3 bases; nucleotides outside the gene matches: 6. The CDR3 consists of 15 residues. The CDR3 here is CASSSGQGAGYEQYV. In nucleotides, the CDR3 is TGTGCCAGCAGCTCGGGACAGGGGGCAGGCTACGAGCAGTACGTC.

This sequence joins TRBV6-5 and TRBJ1-1; D gene ambiguous. Germline-derived CDR1 and CDR2 are MNHEY and SVGAGI. CDR3 length: 15 amino acids. V was clipped by 5 bases and J by 5 bases, with 18 bases between them. CDR3 region: CASSQGSFMRTEAFF. The CDR3 DNA reads as TGTGCCAGCAGTCAAGGATCCTTTATGAGAACTGAAGCTTTCTTT.